This T cell receptor beta chain was sequenced for a study of T-cell reconstitution after alpha-beta-depleted transplantation in children. This clonotype occurred a few times. Unique molecular identifiers were incorporated when the TCRbeta library was constructed. Each CDR3 protein is one row after TCRdb ran MiXCR on the PCR reads. The sample lists some 300,000 distinct CDR3 sequences, around a tenth occurring once. The origin of this receptor is a human donor who donated a stem cell graft to a child with acute lymphoblastic leukemia. The specimen comprised PBMCs from the stem cell graft donor, sampled from the stem cell graft.

The CDR3 DNA sequence: TGTGCCAGCAGCAACCGGAGGGTGGATAATGAGCAGTTCTTC. This gives the protein CASSNRRVDNEQFF. The gene calls are TRBV7-2 and TRBJ2-1; perhaps TRBD2 as D (6 bases). CDR1 and CDR2 from the germline V gene are SGHTA and FQGNSA. The CDR3 is 14 residues long. Trimming left V 5 bases short and J 7 bases short, with 15 bases between.